These 7 T cell receptor delta chains share one sample of origin, sequenced in a study of gamma-delta T cells after stem cell transplantation. TCRdb re-analyzed the RT-PCR reads via CATT. This table holds about a dozen delta-chain clones. The source material was gamma-delta T cells. Receptors originate from a human donor. It is not recorded whose cells these are; they may come from a transplant donor.

This clone was seen only a few times. Since the library was made to target gamma chains, this delta chain is a stray read and its abundance is not meaningful. V gene TRDV2 combines with J gene TRDJ1, with no clear D. Trimming shortened V by 0 bases and J by 9 bases, and 16 bases separated the two germline ends. The germline V gene has CDR1 GEAIGNYY and CDR2 EKD. The CDR3 runs 14 residues. CDR3 in DNA: TGTGCCTGTGACACCTTGGGAGGATTTCGAGAACTCATCTTT. Translation gives CACDTLGGFRELIF.

On this clone: This delta chain is a stray sequence in a library constructed for gamma chains; its clone size is not meaningful. This chain links TRDV2 with TRDJ1; 13 bases match TRDD3. CDR1 is GEAIGNYY and CDR2 is EKD in the germline V gene. The CDR3 runs 15 residues. Trimming at V came to 0 bases and at J to 11 bases, leaving 8 bases not matched to a gene. This CDR3 reads CACDTLTGGYAYLIF. The DNA of the CDR3 is TGTGCCTGTGACACCCTTACTGGGGGATACGCATACCTCATCTTT.

Only a few counts were recorded for this clone. This delta chain is off target for a library built for gamma chains, so its abundance means little. The chain uses TRDV1 and TRDJ1; a possible D gene is TRDD3 (5 bases). This CDR3 is 14 amino acids long. Trimming pared 6 bases from V and 7 bases from J, leaving 18 bases between. The germline CDR1 and CDR2 sequences are TSWWSYY and QGS. The chain's CDR3 is CALGRGIPHLKLIF. Here the CDR3 DNA reads TGTGCTCTTGGACGAGGGATCCCTCACCTTAAACTCATCTTT.

This clone has just a few counts. Little can be read into the size of this delta chain, an off-target read in a library designed for gamma chains. V gene TRDV2 combines with J gene TRDJ1, with D uncertain. The CDR3 runs 18 residues. The ends were cut back, 0 bases at V and 0 bases at J, with 19 bases in the middle. The germline V gene encodes CDR1 GEAIGNYY and CDR2 EKD. The CDR3 DNA sequence: TGTGCCTGTGACACCCTGCTGACACCGAATTCATACACCGATAAACTCATCTTT. It yields the protein CACDTLLTPNSYTDKLIF.

For this clone: This delta chain is an off-target read within a library intended for gamma chains, so its frequency means little. The J gene is given as TRDJ1, and the V gene is not called; the table's D call, TRDD3, was not checked against the DNA. The CDR3 sequence is 15 residues long. The DNA of the CDR3 is TGTGCCTGTGACGACATACTGGGGGAGAACGATAAACTCATCTTT. Protein: CACDDILGENDKLIF.

As to this clone: This delta chain lies outside the target of a library built for gamma chains; its clone size means little. The rearrangement links TRDV2 to TRDJ1, with a tentative D call TRDD3 (5 bases). Germline CDR1 GEAIGNYY, CDR2 EKD. The CDR3 sequence is 14 residues long. V lost 1 base, J lost 0 bases, and 8 bases lay in between. CDR3 sequence: CACDTWGNTDKLIF. For the CDR3, the DNA is TGTGCCTGTGACACGTGGGGTAACACCGATAAACTCATCTTT.

Notes on this clone: Being off target in a library aimed at gamma chains, this delta chain has a size of little meaning. The J gene corresponds to TRDJ1; a V gene call is absent; the table's TRDD3 call for D was not verified on the DNA. The CDR3 spans 20 residues. CDR3 sequence: CACDTPFELGDKGGADKLIF. For the CDR3, the DNA is TGTGCCTGTGACACACCGTTCGAACTGGGGGATAAAGGAGGGGCCGATAAACTCATCTTT.